This passage covers 7 T cell receptor beta chains from one sample sequenced in a study of shared clonotypes between healthy human individuals. Some clones are missing from TCRdb's copy, which holds only in-frame ones; the method was immunoSEQ multiplex PCR. The sample has roughly 1 million clones, 75% to 85% seen once. Sequencing was carried out using memory CD4+ T cells from PBMCs. The subset denotes: CD45RA-negative fraction. These receptors were collected from a man between 18 and 35 years old in good health. Some clones in this sample may be carry-over from other donors' samples.

This clone has only a few counts. This chain uses TRBV7-3 with TRBJ2-1, with no clear D. Trimming stripped 5 bases from V and 10 bases from J, with 15 bases between. The CDR3 spans 13 residues. Germline lookup yields CDR1 SGHTA and CDR2 FQGTGA. CDR3 coding DNA: TGTGCCAGCAGCCCAAGTGGCGTCGGCGAGCAGTTCTTC. This gives the protein CASSPSGVGEQFF.

The V call is TRBV29-1, the J call TRBJ2-3; D is unresolved. Per the germline V gene, CDR1 is SQVTM and CDR2 is ANQGSEA. The CDR3 loop spans 11 amino acids. The V and J ends lost 7 bases and 5 bases respectively, with 10 bases between them. The CDR3, as DNA: TGCAGCGCTACCATAGGAGATACGCAGTATTTT. Amino acids: CSATIGDTQYF.

V usage is TRBV7-3 and J usage is TRBJ2-1, with 12 bases that match TRBD2. V shed 2 bases and J 2 bases; nucleotides not matched to a gene: 13. The CDR3 has 20 residues. Germline-derived CDR1 and CDR2 are SGHTA and FQGTGA. The CDR3: CASSLLPSGRAFMAYNEQFF. CDR3 DNA: TGTGCCAGCAGCTTACTCCCTAGCGGGAGGGCCTTTATGGCCTACAATGAGCAGTTCTTC.

J is TRBJ2-1 and V is TRBV7-3; 8 bases align to TRBD2. CDR3 length equals 16 residues. Germline trimming cut 2 bases from V and 6 bases from J; bases unmatched to any gene: 9. From germline, CDR1 is SGHTA and CDR2 FQGTGA. The CDR3 region is CASSLSGGPPGNEQFF. The CDR3, as DNA: TGTGCCAGCAGCTTATCGGGAGGGCCTCCGGGCAATGAGCAGTTCTTC.

J is TRBJ2-7 and V is TRBV15; D is tentatively TRBD1 or TRBD2 (5 bases each). V was cut by 1 base and J by 0 bases, with 10 bases left in between. Per germline, CDR1 LNHNV and CDR2 YYDKDF (reference sequence). The CDR3 is 15 residues long. The CDR3 nucleotides read TGTGCCACCAGCAGAGGGGACGATAGCTCCTACGAGCAGTACTTC. This sequence encodes CATSRGDDSSYEQYF.

Only a few counts were recorded for this clone. The rearrangement uses TRBV6-6 and TRBJ2-1; perhaps TRBD1 as D (6 bases). CDR1 and CDR2 (germline): MNHNY, SVGAGI (reference sequence). CDR3 length equals 14 residues. The V and J ends lost 5 bases and 8 bases respectively, with 16 bases between them. The DNA of the CDR3 is TGTGCCAGCAGTCTACAGGGTCCCGGGGATGAGCAGTTCTTC. The encoded protein is CASSLQGPGDEQFF.

This chain uses TRBV15 with TRBJ2-1; 7 nucleotides match TRBD2. Germline V gene data show CDR1 as LNHNV and CDR2 as YYDKDF (reference sequence). This CDR3 spans 14 amino acids. Trimming removed 4 bases from V and 8 bases from J; junction bases left unmatched: 8. Here the CDR3 reads CATSNGGSIDEQFF. The DNA for the CDR3 is TGTGCCACCAGCAACGGCGGGAGTATTGATGAGCAGTTCTTC.